One sample yielded the 9 T cell receptor beta chains listed below, sequenced in a study of cytomegalovirus exposure and HLA in healthy donors. This PCR relied on a set of 60 Vbeta primers and 13 Jbeta primers. Sequencing was performed with immunoSEQ multiplex PCR; in TCRdb, only in-frame clones are kept and a portion is missing. This sample contains 130,000 or so clones. Sequences were obtained from PBMCs. Receptors originate from a middle-aged woman in good health and CMV-seropositive.

This chain joins TRBV6-7 and TRBJ2-5; D possibly corresponds to TRBD2 (6 bases). With the DNA end fitting TRBJ2-7 better, the J assignment may be wrong. TRBV6-7 falls under the ORF class, with uncertain function. The CDR3 sequence is 17 residues long. Here the CDR3 reads CASSYSNPAGGVDEQYF. The DNA of the CDR3 is TGTGCCAGCAGTTACTCGAATCCGGCCGGGGGAGTCGACGAGCAGTACTTC.

The V gene is TRBV2, the J gene TRBJ2-1, with D perhaps matching TRBD2 (6 bases). Looked up from germline, CDR1 is SNHLY and CDR2 is FYNNEI. The CDR3 covers 16 residues. V was pared by 8 bases and J by 3 bases, with 20 bases between. CDR3 residues: CASSSPGISGYNEQFF. The CDR3 nucleotides read TGTGCCAGCTCCTCCCCGGGGATTAGCGGCTACAATGAGCAGTTCTTC.

The rearrangement uses TRBV19 and TRBJ2-4; D may be TRBD1 (7 bases). The germline V and J ends were trimmed by 8 bases and 8 bases, with 16 bases remaining between them. Per the germline V gene, CDR1 is LNHDA and CDR2 is SQIVND (reference sequence). CDR3 size: 13 residues. CDR3 in amino acids: CASRRGQWDIQYF. CDR3 bases: TGTGCCAGTCGGAGGGGACAGTGGGACATTCAGTACTTC.

V and J are TRBV10-2 and TRBJ2-7, with TRBD1 identical over 10 bases. Trimming took 2 bases from V and 0 from J; bases not matched to a gene: 4. Looked up from germline, CDR1 is WSHSY and CDR2 is SAAADI. The CDR3 spans 16 residues. The CDR3: CASSEEGQGISYEQYF. CDR3 bases: TGCGCCAGCAGTGAGGAGGGACAGGGGATCTCCTACGAGCAGTACTTC.

The rearrangement joins TRBV27 to TRBJ2-7, with TRBD2 identical over 16 bases. Germline lookup yields CDR1 MNHEY and CDR2 SMNVEV (reference sequence). Trimming removed 6 bases from V and 6 bases from J; junction bases left unmatched: 8. CDR3 length: 16 amino acids. In DNA, the CDR3 is TGTGCCAGCAGCTGGCAAGGGACTAGCGGGAGGGGCGAGCAGTACTTC. This encodes CASSWQGTSGRGEQYF.

The V and J genes are TRBV10-3 and TRBJ2-1, with D unresolved. V gave up 11 bases and J gave up 5 bases, with 16 bases separating them. The CDR3 contains 13 residues. The V gene's germline CDR1 is ENHRY and CDR2 SYGVKD. The CDR3 protein is CASMSRQDNEQFF. The CDR3 nucleotides read TGTGCCTCCATGAGCCGGCAGGACAATGAGCAGTTCTTC.

This sequence joins TRBV9 and TRBJ1-1; tentatively, D is TRBD1 (5 bases). The CDR3 spans 14 residues. CDR1 and CDR2 (germline): SGDLS, YYNGEE. Trimming cost V 3 bases and J 3 bases, with 12 bases left between them. The CDR3 loop is CASSGGGLDTEAFF. The DNA of the CDR3 is TGTGCCAGCAGCGGCGGGGGTTTGGACACTGAAGCTTTCTTT.

The chain joins TRBV5-4 to TRBJ2-1, with 11 bases that match TRBD2. Germline-derived CDR1 and CDR2 are SGHNT and YYREEE (reference sequence). CDR3 size: 16 residues. The junction had 7 bases not matched to a gene; V was cut back by 4 bases and J by 4 bases. This CDR3 is CASSDLLAGAYNEQFF. Written as DNA, the CDR3 is TGTGCCAGCAGCGACCTACTAGCGGGGGCATACAATGAGCAGTTCTTC.

This chain connects TRBV7-2 to TRBJ1-1, with 7 bases identical to TRBD1. Germline-derived CDR1 and CDR2 are SGHTA and FQGNSA. The CDR3 covers 14 residues. V lost 2 bases, J lost 5 bases, and 5 bases stayed unmatched. The CDR3, as DNA: TGTGCCAGCAGCTTATCGAGGGGGCAGACTGAAGCTTTCTTT. It encodes CASSLSRGQTEAFF.